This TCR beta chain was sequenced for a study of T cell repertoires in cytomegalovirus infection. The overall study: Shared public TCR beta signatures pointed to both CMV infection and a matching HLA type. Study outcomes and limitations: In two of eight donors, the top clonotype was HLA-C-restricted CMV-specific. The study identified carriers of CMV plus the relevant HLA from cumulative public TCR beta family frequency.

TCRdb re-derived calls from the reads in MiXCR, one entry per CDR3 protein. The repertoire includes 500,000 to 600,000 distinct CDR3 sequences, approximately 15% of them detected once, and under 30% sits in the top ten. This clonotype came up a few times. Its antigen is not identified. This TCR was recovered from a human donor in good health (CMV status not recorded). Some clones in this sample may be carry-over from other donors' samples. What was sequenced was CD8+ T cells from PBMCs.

The CDR3 is CASTGQGAKMNTEAFF. CDR3 DNA sequence: TGTGCCAGCACCGGACAGGGGGCGAAAATGAACACTGAAGCTTTCTTT. This sequence joins TRBV6-5 and TRBJ1-1, with 11 bases aligning to TRBD1. With 7 bases clipped from V and 0 bases from J, the junction kept 7 bases outside the gene matches. Germline V lookup: CDR1 MNHEY, CDR2 SVGAGI. CDR3 length: 16 amino acids.